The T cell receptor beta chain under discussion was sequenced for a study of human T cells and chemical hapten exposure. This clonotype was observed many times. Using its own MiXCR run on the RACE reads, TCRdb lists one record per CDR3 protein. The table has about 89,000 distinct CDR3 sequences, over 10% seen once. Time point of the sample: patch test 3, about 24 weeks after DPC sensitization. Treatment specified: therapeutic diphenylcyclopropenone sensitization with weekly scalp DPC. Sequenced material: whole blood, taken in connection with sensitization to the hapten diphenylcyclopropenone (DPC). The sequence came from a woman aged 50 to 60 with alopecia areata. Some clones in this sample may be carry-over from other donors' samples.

As DNA, the CDR3 is TGCGCCAGCAACGGACTAGCGGGGATTTTGAACACCGGGGAGCTGTTTTTT. Its translation is CASNGLAGILNTGELFF. The chain employs TRBV10-2 and TRBJ2-2, with TRBD2 matching over 12 bases. From germline, CDR1 is WSHSY and CDR2 SAAADI. CDR3 size: 17 residues. V was clipped by 7 bases and J by 1 base; unmatched bases: 7.